This paragraph covers one TCR beta chain sequence. Its antigen remains unidentified. Base qualities are not recorded, but no much larger clone differs from it by a single base. The germline ends are 26 bases apart after V is trimmed by 8 bases and J by 7 bases. Reading from cysteine to phenylalanine, the CDR3 counts 17 amino acids. Only the CDR3 region is kept as DNA, spanning 51 bases read in frame from base 1. The germline V gene gives CDR1 as SGHAT and CDR2 as FQNNGV. Flow cytometry confirmed the purity of CD4+ and CD8+ cells that had been isolated by positive magnetic bead selection on an AutoMACS. Peripheral blood mononuclear cells were obtained using density gradient separation with Ficoll-Paque PLUS. Nucleospin Tissue or Tissue XS kits were used to extract DNA from CD4-enriched, CD8-enriched or PBMC samples, and a Qubit 2.0 fluorometer was used for quantification. The data were taken from a study of somatic mutations in cytotoxic T cells in rheumatoid arthritis (TCRdb year 2017). In the study overall: Right after diagnosis and prior to the start of any treatment, about 33 ml EDTA of peripheral blood was drawn from patients. Some V beta antibody-stained T-cell populations were flow-sorted on a FACSAria II or Sony SH800 at nearly 100% purity, and sorted V beta1+ cells also underwent TCRB sequencing. The study asked whether expanded CD8+ T-cell clones in newly diagnosed, untreated rheumatoid arthritis carry somatic mutations, and used TCRB deep sequencing to characterize clonality. TCRB deep sequencing covered about 60 patients with rheumatoid arthritis along with 20 to 25 healthy controls. Median age was essentially the same in the patient group and the control group. Findings and caveats that apply to the study as a whole: The antigen targets of the expanded CD8+ clones were unknown, and absence from virus-specific databases did not rule out viral specificity. CD8+ T-cell clonality did not differ significantly between rheumatoid arthritis patients and age-matched healthy controls. Healthy controls showed no age-related increase in CD8+ clonality, whereas patients did (Spearman r ≈ 0.49). The largest CD8+ clone made up more than 20% of CD8+ cells in about an eighth of the 65 patients, and blood and synovial fluid shared several identical CD8+ TCRB sequences. The slight TRBV07 underrepresentation in patients was not adjusted for multiple comparisons.

TCRB CDR3 sequencing used the immunoSEQ assay on genomic DNA. The paper's processing steps were these. Published virus-specific TCRB sequences were compared with patient CD8+ clones larger than 1%, and only a few matches were found. Analyses were restricted to productive TCRB rearrangements. Defining a clone by its unique TCRB CDR3 sequence, the study calculated clonality as a productive clonality index derived from Shannon entropy. To calculate repertoire overlap between two samples, the template counts of each clone were considered relative to each sample's total templates. V-gene usage from TCRB sequencing and V-gene usage measured by flow cytometry were correlated (Spearman r of approximately 0.62). TCRdb mirrors the immuneACCESS table, restricted to in-frame sequences. Some clones are absent from its copies; in checked studies, under half trace to an unresolved V gene, and the reason for the others is unknown. The D gene and trimming were derived from the DNA, and the V and J assignments and clone size from that table. The sample records more than 12,000 clones, about 90% of which are singletons. The biggest ten clones account for more than 15% of the sample.

Sequencing used CD4+ T cells sorted from blood. The chain employs TRBV11-2 and TRBJ1-4; D gene: possibly TRBD1, on 5 matching bases. The clonotype was recovered from a man in his 70s with rheumatoid arthritis. The CDR3 loop reads CASGPRTPGLGAEKLFF. The bases are TGTGCCAGCGGGCCCAGGACACCAGGGTTAGGGGCTGAAAAACTGTTTTTT.